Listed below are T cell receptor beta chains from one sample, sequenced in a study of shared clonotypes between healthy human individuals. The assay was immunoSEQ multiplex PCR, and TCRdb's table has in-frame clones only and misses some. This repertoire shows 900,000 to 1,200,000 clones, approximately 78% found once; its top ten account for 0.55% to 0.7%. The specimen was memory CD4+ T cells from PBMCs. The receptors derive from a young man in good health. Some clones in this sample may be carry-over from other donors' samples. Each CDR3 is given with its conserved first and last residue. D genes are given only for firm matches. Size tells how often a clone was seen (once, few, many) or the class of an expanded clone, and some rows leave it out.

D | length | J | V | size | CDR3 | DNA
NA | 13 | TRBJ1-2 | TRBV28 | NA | CASTSGGYYGYTF | TGTGCCAGCACCTCCGGAGGGTACTATGGCTACACCTTC
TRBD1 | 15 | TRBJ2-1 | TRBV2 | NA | CASSKGQGAPNEQFF | TGTGCCAGCAGTAAGGGACAGGGGGCGCCGAATGAGCAGTTCTTC
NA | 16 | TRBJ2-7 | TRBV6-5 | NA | CASSYSGGLSSYEQYF | TGTGCCAGCAGTTACTCGGGAGGCCTCAGCTCCTACGAGCAGTACTTC
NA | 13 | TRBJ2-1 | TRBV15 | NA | CATSTSHEGEQFF | TGTGCCACCAGCACGAGCCACGAGGGGGAGCAGTTCTTC
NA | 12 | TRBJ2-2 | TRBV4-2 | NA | CASSQESGELFF | TGTGCCAGCAGCCAAGAATCCGGGGAGCTGTTTTTT
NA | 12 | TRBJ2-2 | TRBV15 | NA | CATGHHTGELFF | TGTGCCACCGGCCACCACACCGGGGAGCTGTTTTTT
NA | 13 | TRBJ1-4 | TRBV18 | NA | CASSPTGNEKLFF | TGTGCCAGCTCACCAACGGGAAATGAAAAACTGTTTTTT
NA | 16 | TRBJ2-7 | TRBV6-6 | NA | CASSSPGRVASYEQYF | TGTGCCAGCAGTTCCCCAGGCAGGGTCGCTTCCTACGAGCAGTACTTC
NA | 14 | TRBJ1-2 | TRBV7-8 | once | CASSGGIFRFGYTF | TGTGCCAGCAGCGGAGGGATCTTTAGGTTCGGCTACACCTTC
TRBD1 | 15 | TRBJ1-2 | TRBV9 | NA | CASSAGGTGERGYTF | TGTGCCAGCAGCGCCGGGGGGACAGGGGAGCGCGGCTACACCTTC
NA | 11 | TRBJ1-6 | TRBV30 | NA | CAWRLNSPLHF | TGTGCCTGGAGGTTGAATTCACCCCTCCACTTT
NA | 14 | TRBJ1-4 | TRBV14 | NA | CASSRPGRREKLFF | TGTGCCAGCAGCCGCCCGGGGCGGCGAGAAAAACTGTTTTTT
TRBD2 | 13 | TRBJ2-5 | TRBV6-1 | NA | CASSAPGGETQYF | TGTGCCAGCAGTGCCCCGGGGGGGGAGACCCAGTACTTC
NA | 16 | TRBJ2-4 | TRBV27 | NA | CASSLRLSLAKNIQYF | TGTGCCAGCAGTTTAAGACTATCGCTAGCCAAAAACATTCAGTACTTC
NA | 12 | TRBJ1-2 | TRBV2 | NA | CALGRDNYGYTF | TGTGCCCTAGGGAGAGATAACTATGGCTACACCTTC